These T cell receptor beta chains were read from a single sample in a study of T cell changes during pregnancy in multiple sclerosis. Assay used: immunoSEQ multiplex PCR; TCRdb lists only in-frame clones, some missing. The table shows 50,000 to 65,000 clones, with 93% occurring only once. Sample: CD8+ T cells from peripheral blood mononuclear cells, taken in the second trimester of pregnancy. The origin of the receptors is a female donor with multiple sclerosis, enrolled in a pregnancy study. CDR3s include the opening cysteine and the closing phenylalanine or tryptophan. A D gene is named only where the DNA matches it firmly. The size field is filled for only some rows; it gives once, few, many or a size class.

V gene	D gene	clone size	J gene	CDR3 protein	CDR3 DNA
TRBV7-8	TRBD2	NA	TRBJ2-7	CASSLNSGVTYYEQYF	TGTGCCAGCAGCCTGAATAGCGGGGTAACCTATTACGAGCAGTACTTC
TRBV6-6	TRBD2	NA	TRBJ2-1	CASRTSGRNPYNEQFF	TGTGCCAGCAGGACTAGCGGGAGAAACCCCTACAATGAGCAGTTCTTC
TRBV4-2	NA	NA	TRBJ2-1	CASSQDLSWANEQFF	TGTGCCAGCAGCCAAGATTTATCGTGGGCGAATGAGCAGTTCTTC
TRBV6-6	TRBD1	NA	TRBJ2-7	CASSYGQGAPYEQYF	TGTGCCAGCAGTTACGGTCAGGGGGCGCCGTACGAGCAGTACTTC
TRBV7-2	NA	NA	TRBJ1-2	CASSLPRPARDGYTF	TGTGCCAGCAGCCTCCCGAGGCCCGCGAGGGATGGCTACACCTTC
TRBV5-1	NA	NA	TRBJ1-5	CASSLAGGVSQPQHF	TGCGCCAGCAGCTTGGCCGGAGGGGTGAGTCAGCCCCAGCATTTT
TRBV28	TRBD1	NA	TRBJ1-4	CASSHRGQGAINEKLFF	TGTGCCAGCAGCCATAGGGGACAGGGGGCGATTAATGAAAAACTGTTTTTT
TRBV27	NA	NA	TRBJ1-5	CASSMGRRQPQHF	TGTGCCAGCAGCATGGGGAGGAGACAGCCCCAGCATTTT
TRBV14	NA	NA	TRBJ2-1	CASSQETSNDEQFF	TGTGCCAGCAGCCAAGAAACTAGCAACGATGAGCAGTTCTTC
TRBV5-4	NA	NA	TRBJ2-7	CASSGGLSYEQYF	TGTGCCAGCAGCGGGGGACTGTCCTACGAGCAGTACTTC
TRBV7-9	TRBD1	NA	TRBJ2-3	CASRGDGTGDTDTQYF	TGTGCCAGCAGGGGAGACGGGACAGGAGACACAGATACGCAGTATTTT
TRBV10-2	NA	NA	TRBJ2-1	CASSGGLEGGQFF	TGCGCCAGCAGTGGGGGACTGGAGGGAGGGCAGTTCTTC
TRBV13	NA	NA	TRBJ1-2	CASSPGPGGWGYTF	TGTGCCAGCAGCCCAGGCCCGGGGGGCTGGGGCTACACCTTC
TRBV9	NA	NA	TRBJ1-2	CASSMTGAHGTF	TGTGCCAGCAGCATGACAGGAGCTCACGGCACCTTC
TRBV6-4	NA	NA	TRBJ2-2	CASSEGDTGELFF	TGTGCCAGCAGTGAAGGGGACACCGGGGAGCTGTTTTTT
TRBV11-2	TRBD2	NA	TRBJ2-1	CASSSQREGDNEQFF	TGTGCCAGCAGCTCCCAGCGGGAGGGCGACAATGAGCAGTTCTTC
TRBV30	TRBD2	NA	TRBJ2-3	CAWSLAGGPADTQYF	TGTGCCTGGAGTCTCGCGGGAGGGCCCGCAGATACGCAGTATTTT
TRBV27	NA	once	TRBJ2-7	CASSGDTYDEQYF	TGTGCCAGCAGTGGGGACACTTACGACGAGCAGTACTTC
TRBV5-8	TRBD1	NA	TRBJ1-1	CASSRQGPEAFF	TGTGCCAGCAGCAGACAGGGCCCTGAAGCTTTCTTT
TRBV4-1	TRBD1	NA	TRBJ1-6	CASRPGQGTNSPLHF	TGCGCCAGCCGGCCCGGACAGGGAACTAATTCACCCCTCCACTTT
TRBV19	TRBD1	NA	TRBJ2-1	CASKGTGGPNEQFF	TGTGCCAGTAAAGGGACAGGGGGCCCGAACGAGCAGTTCTTC
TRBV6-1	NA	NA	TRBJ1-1	CASSDSGREAFF	TGTGCCAGCAGTGACTCCGGGAGAGAAGCTTTCTTT
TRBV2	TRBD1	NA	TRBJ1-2	CAITGGISGYTF	TGTGCCATCACAGGGGGAATAAGTGGCTACACCTTC
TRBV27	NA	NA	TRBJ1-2	CASTPGGAHGYTF	TGTGCCAGCACCCCCGGGGGGGCGCACGGCTACACCTTC
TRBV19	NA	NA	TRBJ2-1	CASSISDYTNEQFF	TGTGCCAGTAGTATCTCGGACTACACCAATGAGCAGTTCTTC
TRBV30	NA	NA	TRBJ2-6	CAWSYGAGANVLTF	TGTGCCTGGAGTTATGGAGCTGGGGCCAACGTCCTGACTTTC
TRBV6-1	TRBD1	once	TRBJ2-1	CASSEWGQGNYNEQFF	TGTGCCAGCAGTGAGTGGGGACAGGGCAACTACAATGAGCAGTTCTTC
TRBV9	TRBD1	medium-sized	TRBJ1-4	CASSVEGQGYEKLFF	TGTGCCAGCAGCGTAGAGGGACAGGGGTATGAAAAACTGTTTTTT
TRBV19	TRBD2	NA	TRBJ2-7	CASSIRAGGPGEQYF	TGTGCCAGTAGTATCAGGGCGGGAGGGCCGGGCGAGCAGTACTTC
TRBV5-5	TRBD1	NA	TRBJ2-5	CASSSDRGPETQYF	TGTGCCAGCAGCTCGGACAGGGGGCCAGAGACCCAGTACTTC
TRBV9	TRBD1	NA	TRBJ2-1	CASSGNRDRVKSNEQFF	TGTGCCAGCAGCGGTAACCGGGACAGGGTCAAGTCAAATGAGCAGTTCTTC
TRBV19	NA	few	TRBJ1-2	CASSIDTGNGYTF	TGTGCCAGTAGTATAGATACAGGGAATGGCTACACCTTC
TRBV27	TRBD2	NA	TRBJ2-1	CASSWGLAGGNEQFF	TGTGCCAGCAGTTGGGGACTAGCGGGAGGGAATGAGCAGTTCTTC
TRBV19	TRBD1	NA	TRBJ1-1	CASSMTGFNTEAFF	TGTGCCAGTAGTATGACAGGGTTCAACACTGAAGCTTTCTTT
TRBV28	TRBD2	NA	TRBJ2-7	CASSKLGSGRAYEQYF	TGTGCCAGCAGCAAGCTTGGTAGCGGGAGAGCCTACGAGCAGTACTTC
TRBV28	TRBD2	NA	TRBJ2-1	CAARRAGGNNEQFF	TGTGCCGCTAGACGGGCGGGAGGCAACAATGAGCAGTTCTTC
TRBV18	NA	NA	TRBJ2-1	CASSTGGGSGRPYNEQFF	TGTGCCAGCTCGACAGGGGGTGGTAGCGGGAGACCCTACAATGAGCAGTTCTTC
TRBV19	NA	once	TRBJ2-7	CASRWRDSSYEQYF	TGTGCCAGTAGATGGCGGGACAGCTCCTACGAGCAGTACTTC
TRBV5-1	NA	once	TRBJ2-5	CASSPTDRVEETQYF	TGCGCCAGCAGCCCGACCGACAGAGTCGAAGAGACCCAGTACTTC
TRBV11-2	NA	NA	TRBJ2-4	CASSLGGGWGAKNIQYF	TGTGCCAGCAGCTTAGGGGGCGGTTGGGGAGCCAAAAACATTCAGTACTTC
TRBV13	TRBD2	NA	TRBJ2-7	CASSLVGTSGRGYEQYF	TGTGCCAGCAGCTTAGTTGGGACTAGCGGGAGGGGATACGAGCAGTACTTC
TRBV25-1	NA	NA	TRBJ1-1	CASSEWGGRVTEAFF	TGTGCCAGCAGTGAATGGGGGGGGCGCGTCACTGAAGCTTTCTTT
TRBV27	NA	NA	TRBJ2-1	CASQAGVAAYNEQFF	TGTGCCAGCCAGGCCGGGGTAGCGGCCTACAATGAGCAGTTCTTC
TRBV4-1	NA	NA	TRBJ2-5	CASSHPRGEETQYF	TGCGCCAGCAGCCACCCCAGGGGTGAAGAGACCCAGTACTTC